These 7 T cell receptor beta chains originate from one sample sequenced in a study of blood T cell repertoires in COVID-19 (dated by TCRdb to 2019 to 2021). The library was obtained by the immunoSEQ multiplex PCR assay. Held by TCRdb, this immuneACCESS table contains in-frame sequences only and omits some clones. Under half of the omission traces to an unresolved V gene where checked; the cause of the rest is unknown. Present in this sample are under 300,000 clones, around nine tenths of which were seen just once. The ten top clones hold 1.5% to 2% of the sample. Sequenced material: PBMCs or T cells enriched from blood (not recorded which). Receptor source: a woman aged 18-29 years who had recovered from COVID-19.

V is TRBV11-2 and J is TRBJ2-2; 11 nucleotides match TRBD2. This CDR3 region has 15 residues. Per germline, CDR1 SGHAT and CDR2 FQNNGV. V lost 6 bases, J lost 4 bases, and 4 bases stayed unmatched. CDR3 DNA sequence: TGTGCCAGCAGAGCCGGGACTAGCGGCACCGGGGAGCTGTTTTTT. This translates into CASRAGTSGTGELFF.

The J gene is TRBJ1-2, the V gene TRBV7-3, with 8 bases fitting TRBD1. Germline loops: CDR1 SGHTA, CDR2 FQGTGA. The CDR3 loop spans 13 amino acids. The V gene end was trimmed by 5 bases and the J gene end by 8 bases; junction bases not matched to a gene: 7. CDR3 residues: CASSQDRGDGYTF. The CDR3 bases are TGTGCCAGCAGCCAAGACAGGGGCGACGGCTACACCTTC.

In this sample, this clone turned up once. J is TRBJ1-2 and V is TRBV27; 8 nucleotides line up with TRBD1. The germline V gene encodes CDR1 MNHEY and CDR2 SMNVEV (reference sequence). V was clipped by 7 bases and J by 0 bases; unmatched bases: 1. This CDR3 has 13 residues. The CDR3 nucleotides are TGTGCCAGCATGGACAGGGCTAACTATGGCTACACCTTC. Protein product: CASMDRANYGYTF.

The V and J genes are TRBV7-9 and TRBJ1-2, with 7 bases lining up with TRBD1. The CDR3 extends over 13 amino acids. V lost 5 bases, J lost 6 bases, and 6 bases stayed unmatched. The germline gives CDR1 SEHNR, CDR2 FQNEAQ (reference sequence). The CDR3 sequence is CASSNTGVDGYTF. The CDR3 DNA reads as TGTGCCAGCAGCAACACAGGGGTTGATGGCTACACCTTC.

V usage is TRBV2 and J usage is TRBJ2-4; weak D call: TRBD1 (6 bases). The CDR3 has 13 residues. V gave up 6 bases and J gave up 7 bases, with 13 bases separating them. CDR1 and CDR2 (germline): SNHLY, FYNNEI. CDR3 amino acids: CASRRQAMNIQYF. Written as DNA, the CDR3 is TGTGCCAGCAGGAGACAGGCGATGAACATTCAGTACTTC.

This sequence joins TRBV9 and TRBJ2-3, with 8 bases aligning to TRBD1. Germline CDR1 SGDLS, CDR2 YYNGEE. V shed 3 bases, J shed 6 bases, and the junction held 12 bases outside the gene matches. The CDR3 length is 16 residues. CDR3 residues: CASSAGTGQTTDTQYF. In DNA form, the CDR3 reads TGTGCCAGCAGCGCCGGGACAGGACAAACAACGGATACGCAGTATTTT.

The chain couples TRBV5-5 to TRBJ1-2, with a possible D match to TRBD1 (5 bases). The germline gives CDR1 SGHKS, CDR2 YYEKEE (reference sequence). The CDR3 sequence is 15 residues long. Trimming took off 0 bases at V and 4 bases at J, with 13 bases between the two ends. The CDR3: CASSLASLTAYGYTF. The CDR3 nucleotides read TGTGCCAGCAGCTTGGCCAGTCTGACAGCCTATGGCTACACCTTC.